Sequencing of this T cell receptor beta chain was carried out in a study of OX40 agonist ivuxolimab in advanced cancers. This clone was found a few times. Its antigen is as yet unknown. Assay used: immunoSEQ multiplex PCR; TCRdb lists only in-frame clones, some missing. The sample lists just under 55,000 clones, approximately 80% occurring once. Study-wide results and limits: Individuals who were partial responders at 0.1-3.0 mg/kg had clonal expansion that ranked among the lowest. Fewer expanded clones were found on average in CD4+ than in CD8+ T cells.

Prior autoimmune disease or systemic immunosuppression barred patients. Germline lookup yields CDR1 SGHDN and CDR2 FVKESK. This CDR3 is built from 18 residues. V gave up 0 bases and J gave up 6 bases; unmatched junction bases: 10. The receptor was derived from an adult with an advanced solid tumor such as melanoma, head and neck, liver or kidney cancer. The sample in question was CD4+ or CD8+ T cells sorted from blood, obtained in a trial of the OX40 agonist ivuxolimab. The chain uses TRBV14 and TRBJ2-7, with 14 bases that match TRBD2. Written as DNA, the CDR3 is TGTGCCAGCAGCCAAGAACGGACTAGCGGGAGGTCCCGCGGCGAGCAGTACTTC. Amino acids: CASSQERTSGRSRGEQYF.